This is a list of T cell receptor beta chains from one sample in a study of blood T cell repertoires in COVID-19. Sequencing was performed with immunoSEQ multiplex PCR; in TCRdb, only in-frame clones are kept and a portion is missing. The table lists around 100,000 clones, approximately 86% of them singletons. The sample taken for sequencing was PBMCs or T cells enriched from blood (not recorded which). The origin of the receptors is a woman aged 45-60 years who had recovered from COVID-19. Each CDR3 is given with its conserved first and last residue. Each record gives: J gene, clone size, D gene, V gene, CDR3 protein, CDR3 DNA. The D gene is left open where the match is weak. Clone size, where shown, is once, few, many, or a class for clones that have expanded.

TRBJ2-3 - TRBD2 TRBV4-2 CASSPPGLAGGQGVTQYF TGTGCCAGCAGCCCGCCGGGACTAGCGGGAGGGCAGGGGGTTACGCAGTATTTT
TRBJ2-6 - TRBD1 TRBV7-9 CASSLGTGGSGANVLTF TGTGCCAGCAGCTTAGGGACAGGGGGCTCTGGGGCCAACGTCCTGACTTTC
TRBJ2-2 - TRBD2 TRBV7-8 CASSRGTSGTPGELFF TGTGCCAGCAGCAGGGGGACTAGCGGGACTCCCGGGGAGCTGTTTTTT
TRBJ1-1 - - TRBV3-1/TRBV3-2 CASSSPPGQNTEAFF TGTGCCAGCAGCTCTCCGCCGGGACAGAACACTGAAGCTTTCTTT
TRBJ2-3 - TRBD2 TRBV9 CASSVGLAGDTDTQYF TGTGCCAGCAGCGTCGGACTAGCGGGAGACACAGATACGCAGTATTTT
TRBJ2-2 - TRBD2 TRBV18 CASSEEREYSGELFF TGTGCCAGCTCAGAGGAGCGGGAGTATAGCGGGGAGCTGTTTTTT
TRBJ2-7 - TRBD1 TRBV6-5 CASSYNRGYEQYF TGTGCCAGCAGTTACAACAGGGGCTACGAGCAGTACTTC
TRBJ2-1 - - TRBV5-1 CASSLLGEDEQFF TGCGCCAGCAGCTTGTTAGGAGAAGATGAGCAGTTCTTC
TRBJ1-5 - - TRBV7-9 CASSLVVSQPQHF TGTGCCAGCAGCTTAGTAGTAAGTCAGCCCCAGCATTTT
TRBJ2-2 - - TRBV28 CASSLGQANTGELFF TGTGCCAGCAGTTTAGGGCAGGCGAACACCGGGGAGCTGTTTTTT
TRBJ1-1 - TRBD1 TRBV28 CASSSGDRATEAFF TGTGCCAGCAGTTCCGGGGACAGGGCCACTGAAGCTTTCTTT
TRBJ2-1 - TRBD2 TRBV4-1 CASSQDFSGGYNEQFF TGCGCCAGCAGCCAAGATTTCAGCGGGGGCTACAATGAGCAGTTCTTC
TRBJ2-1 - - TRBV7-8 CASSGAGLSYNEQFF TGTGCCAGCAGCGGGGCGGGACTCTCCTACAATGAGCAGTTCTTC
TRBJ1-3 once - TRBV2 CASSAMIQGTGNTIYF TGTGCCAGCAGTGCTATGATACAGGGTACTGGAAACACCATATATTTT
TRBJ2-6 - - TRBV18 CASSPSTGFGANVLTF TGTGCCAGCTCACCATCAACAGGGTTTGGGGCCAACGTCCTGACTTTC
TRBJ1-6 - - TRBV2 CASRGTLGGSLHF TGTGCCAGCAGAGGGACACTTGGCGGATCCCTCCACTTT
TRBJ1-2 - TRBD1 TRBV28 CASNSGGSGSGYTF TGTGCCAGCAATTCAGGGGGCTCGGGATCTGGCTACACCTTC
TRBJ2-3 - TRBD2 TRBV3-1/TRBV3-2 CASSQDPSGGMDTQYF TGTGCCAGCAGCCAAGATCCTAGCGGGGGTATGGATACGCAGTATTTT
TRBJ2-7 - - TRBV11-2 CASSLVWEDHEQYF TGTGCCAGCAGCTTAGTGTGGGAGGACCACGAGCAGTACTTC
TRBJ2-2 - - TRBV7-9 CASSLGGNTGELFF TGTGCCAGCAGCTTAGGCGGAAACACCGGGGAGCTGTTTTTT
TRBJ2-7 - - TRBV20-1 CSASQGSYEQYF TGCAGTGCTAGTCAGGGCTCCTACGAGCAGTACTTC
TRBJ1-2 - - TRBV27 CASSVNRDGGGYTF TGTGCCAGCAGTGTAAACAGGGATGGCGGCGGCTACACCTTC
TRBJ2-1 - TRBD2 TRBV5-6 CASRLRTSGIGAYNEQFF TGTGCCAGCAGGTTGAGGACTAGCGGGATTGGGGCCTACAATGAGCAGTTCTTC
TRBJ2-3 - TRBD2 TRBV18 CASSLRLAGGPDTQYF TGTGCCAGCTCACTCCGACTAGCGGGGGGGCCGGATACGCAGTATTTT
TRBJ1-6 - - TRBV6-1 CASSEPGAFGSPLHF TGTGCCAGCAGTGAACCAGGGGCTTTTGGGTCACCCCTCCACTTT
TRBJ2-1 - - TRBV11-3 CASSDGDRGEQFF TGTGCCAGCAGCGACGGAGATCGGGGTGAGCAGTTCTTC
TRBJ2-1 - TRBD2 TRBV28 CASSLLVAGQNNEQFF TGTGCCAGCAGTTTATTAGTAGCGGGGCAGAACAATGAGCAGTTCTTC
TRBJ1-1 - - TRBV5-5 CASSQTGLGNTEAFF TGTGCCAGCAGCCAAACAGGGTTGGGCAACACTGAAGCTTTCTTT
TRBJ2-2 - - TRBV19 CASSFPTGELFF TGTGCCAGTAGTTTCCCGACCGGGGAGCTGTTTTTT
TRBJ2-7 - TRBD2 TRBV2 CASRSWDYLYEQYF TGTGCCAGCCGCAGTTGGGACTACCTCTACGAGCAGTACTTC